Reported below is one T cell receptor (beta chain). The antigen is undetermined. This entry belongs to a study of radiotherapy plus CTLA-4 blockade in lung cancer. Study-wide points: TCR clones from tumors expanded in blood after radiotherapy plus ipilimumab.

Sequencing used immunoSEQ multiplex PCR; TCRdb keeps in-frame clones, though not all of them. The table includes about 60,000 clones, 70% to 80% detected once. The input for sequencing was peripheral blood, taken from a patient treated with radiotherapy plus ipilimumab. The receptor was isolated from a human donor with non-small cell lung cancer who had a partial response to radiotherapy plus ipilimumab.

The CDR3 bases are TGTGCCAGCAGCCAAGATCCCCCAGGACAGGGAGGTCGGAATGAGCAGTTCTTC. It yields the protein CASSQDPPGQGGRNEQFF. This chain links TRBV4-2 with TRBJ2-1; TRBD1 agrees at 8 bases. The CDR3 length is 18 residues. The junction had 14 bases not matched to a gene; V was cut back by 0 bases and J by 7 bases. Germline values: CDR1 LGHNA, CDR2 YNFKEQ.